This T cell receptor beta chain was recorded in a study of control samples from healthy donors and cancer patients. Only in-frame clones appear in the TCRdb table, and some are missing; sequencing was by immunoSEQ multiplex PCR. The sample shows some 78,000 clones, 85% to 90% of them seen only once. Germline-derived CDR1 and CDR2 are KGHDR and SFDVKD. The CDR3 is 13 amino acids. Trimming shortened V by 9 bases and J by 5 bases, and 13 bases separated the two germline ends. The TCR originated in a woman aged 60-70 years in good health. This chain links TRBV24-1 with TRBJ1-5; D is possibly TRBD1 (5 bases). Sequencing was carried out using blood. The CDR3 here is CATRRGGDQPQHF. CDR3 DNA: TGTGCCACCCGACGTGGAGGGGATCAGCCCCAGCATTTT.